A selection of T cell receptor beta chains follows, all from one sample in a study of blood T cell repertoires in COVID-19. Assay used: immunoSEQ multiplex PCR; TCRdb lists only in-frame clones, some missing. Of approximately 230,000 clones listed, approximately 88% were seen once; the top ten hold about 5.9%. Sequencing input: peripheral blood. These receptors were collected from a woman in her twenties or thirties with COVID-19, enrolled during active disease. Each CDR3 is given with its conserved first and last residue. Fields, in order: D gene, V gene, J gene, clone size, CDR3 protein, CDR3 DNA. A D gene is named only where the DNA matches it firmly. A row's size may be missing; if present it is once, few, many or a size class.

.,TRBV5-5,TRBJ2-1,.,CASSLLGAGASYNEQFF,TGTGCCAGCAGCTTGTTGGGGGCGGGGGCTTCCTACAATGAGCAGTTCTTC
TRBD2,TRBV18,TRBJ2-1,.,CASSPWDYFRNEQFF,TGTGCCAGCTCACCATGGGACTACTTTCGCAATGAGCAGTTCTTC
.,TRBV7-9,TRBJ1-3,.,CASSHSPDSYGNTIYF,TGTGCCAGCAGCCATTCTCCGGACAGCTATGGAAACACCATATATTTT
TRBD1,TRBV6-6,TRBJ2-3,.,CASSDRVTDTQYF,TGTGCCAGCAGCGACAGGGTCACAGATACGCAGTATTTT
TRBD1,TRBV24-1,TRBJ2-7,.,CATGTGSSYEQYF,TGTGCCACTGGGACAGGGTCGAGCTACGAGCAGTACTTC
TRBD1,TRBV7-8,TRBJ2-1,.,CASSSRTGGRYNEQFF,TGTGCCAGCAGCTCACGGACAGGGGGCAGGTACAATGAGCAGTTCTTC
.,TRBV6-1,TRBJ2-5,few,CASAGEETQYF,TGTGCCAGCGCAGGGGAAGAGACCCAGTACTTC
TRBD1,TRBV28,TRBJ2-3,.,CASSLPPDRGWTDTQYF,TGTGCCAGCAGTTTACCCCCTGACAGGGGATGGACAGATACGCAGTATTTT
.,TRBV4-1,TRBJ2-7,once,CASSTFERTDYEQYF,TGCGCCAGCAGCACGTTCGAGCGGACAGACTACGAGCAGTACTTC
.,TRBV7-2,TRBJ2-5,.,CASVEQETQYF,TGTGCCAGCGTTGAGCAAGAGACCCAGTACTTC
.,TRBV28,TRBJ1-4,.,CASSPQITTNEKLFF,TGTGCCAGCAGTCCCCAGATCACAACTAATGAAAAACTGTTTTTT
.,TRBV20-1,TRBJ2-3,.,CSGVTDTQYF,TGCAGTGGAGTGACAGATACGCAGTATTTT
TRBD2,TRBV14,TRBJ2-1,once,CASSQGSRGGNEQFF,TGTGCCAGCAGCCAGGGTAGCCGGGGAGGGAATGAGCAGTTCTTC
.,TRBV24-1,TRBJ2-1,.,CATSDYGPGGTEQFF,TGTGCCACCAGTGATTATGGACCCGGAGGGACTGAGCAGTTCTTC
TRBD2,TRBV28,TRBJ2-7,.,CASTGGGYEQYF,TGTGCCAGCACAGGCGGGGGTTACGAGCAGTACTTC
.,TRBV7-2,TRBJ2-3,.,CASSLRADTQYF,TGTGCCAGCAGCTTACGAGCAGATACGCAGTATTTT
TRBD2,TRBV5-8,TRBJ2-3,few,CASSLRLAGADTQYF,TGTGCCAGCAGCTTGCGACTAGCGGGAGCAGATACGCAGTATTTT
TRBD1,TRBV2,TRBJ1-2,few,CATDGGTANYGYTF,TGTGCCACCGATGGAGGGACAGCCAACTATGGCTACACCTTC
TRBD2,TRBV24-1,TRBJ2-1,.,CATSRTSGPNNEQFF,TGTGCCACCAGTCGGACTAGCGGGCCCAACAATGAGCAGTTCTTC
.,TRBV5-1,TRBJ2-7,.,CASSLDLPYEQYF,TGCGCCAGCAGCTTGGATCTTCCCTACGAGCAGTACTTC
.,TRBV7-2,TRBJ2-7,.,CASSSQNFFEQYF,TGTGCCAGCAGCTCGCAGAATTTTTTCGAGCAGTACTTC
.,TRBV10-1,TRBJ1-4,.,CASSDGGAGNEKLFF,TGCGCCAGCAGTGATGGAGGGGCTGGTAATGAAAAACTGTTTTTT
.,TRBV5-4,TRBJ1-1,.,CASSSPSVGGTEAFF,TGTGCCAGCAGCTCGCCCTCAGTAGGGGGCACTGAAGCTTTCTTT
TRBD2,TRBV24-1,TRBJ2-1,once,CATSAQGSLAGRTYNEQFF,TGTGCCACCAGTGCCCAGGGGAGCCTAGCGGGAAGAACCTACAATGAGCAGTTCTTC
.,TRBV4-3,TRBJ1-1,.,CASSQTRQGNTEAFF,TGCGCCAGCAGCCAAACCCGTCAGGGGAACACTGAAGCTTTCTTT
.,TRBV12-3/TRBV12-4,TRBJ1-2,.,CASSFAGNGYTF,TGTGCCAGCAGTTTTGCAGGGAATGGCTACACCTTC
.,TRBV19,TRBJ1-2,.,CASSIGGQSYGYTF,TGTGCCAGTAGTATAGGCGGACAAAGCTATGGCTACACCTTC
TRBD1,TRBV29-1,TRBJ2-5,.,CSVTQGGPQETQYF,TGCAGCGTTACACAGGGGGGCCCCCAAGAGACCCAGTACTTC
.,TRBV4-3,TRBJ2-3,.,CASSQDAHTDTQYF,TGCGCCAGCAGCCAAGATGCACACACAGATACGCAGTATTTT
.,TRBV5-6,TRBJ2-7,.,CASMRIPENYEQYF,TGTGCCAGCATGAGGATCCCCGAAAACTACGAGCAGTACTTC
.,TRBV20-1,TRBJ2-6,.,CSASGPRRGEHSGANVLTF,TGCAGTGCTAGTGGTCCGCGGAGGGGCGAACACTCTGGGGCCAACGTCCTGACTTTC
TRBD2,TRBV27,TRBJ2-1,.,CASRGLAGVVREQFF,TGTGCCAGCAGGGGACTAGCGGGGGTAGTTCGTGAGCAGTTCTTC
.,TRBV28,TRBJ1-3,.,CASTKGFENTIYF,TGTGCCAGCACAAAGGGGTTTGAAAACACCATATATTTT
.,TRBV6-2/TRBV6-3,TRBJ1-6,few,CASSYPSGQLNSPLHF,TGTGCCAGCAGTTACCCCTCCGGACAGCTAAATTCACCCCTCCACTTT
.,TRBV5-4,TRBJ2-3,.,CASSSGQGLADTQYF,TGTGCCAGCAGCTCTGGCCAGGGCCTCGCAGATACGCAGTATTTT
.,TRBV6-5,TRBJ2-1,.,CASKSGRWFF,TGTGCCAGCAAATCCGGCAGGTGGTTCTTC
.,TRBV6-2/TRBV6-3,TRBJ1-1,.,CASSFSRNPEAFF,TGTGCCAGCAGTTTTTCTAGGAATCCTGAAGCTTTCTTT
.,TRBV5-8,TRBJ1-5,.,CASSSGTPGQPQHF,TGTGCCAGCAGTTCAGGGACACCGGGTCAGCCCCAGCATTTT
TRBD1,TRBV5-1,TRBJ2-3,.,CASSSGGSSTDTQYF,TGCGCCAGCAGCTCAGGGGGCTCTAGCACAGATACGCAGTATTTT
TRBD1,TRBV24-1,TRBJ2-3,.,CATSHGTGGEDTQYF,TGTGCCACCTCCCACGGGACAGGGGGCGAAGATACGCAGTATTTT
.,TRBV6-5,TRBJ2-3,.,CASSYSGTQYTDTQYF,TGTGCCAGCAGTTACTCAGGGACACAATACACAGATACGCAGTATTTT
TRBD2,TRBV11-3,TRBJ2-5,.,CASSLFGGATQETQYF,TGTGCCAGCAGCTTATTCGGGGGGGCGACCCAAGAGACCCAGTACTTC
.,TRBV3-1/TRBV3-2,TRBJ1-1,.,CASSNTRGWTAFF,TGTGCCAGCAGCAATACCCGGGGGTGGACAGCTTTCTTT
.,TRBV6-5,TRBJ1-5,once,CASTWRGEGNQPQHF,TGTGCCAGCACCTGGCGGGGGGAGGGCAATCAGCCCCAGCATTTT
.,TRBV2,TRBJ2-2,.,CASSEVSNTGELFF,TGTGCCAGCAGTGAAGTCTCGAACACCGGGGAGCTGTTTTTT
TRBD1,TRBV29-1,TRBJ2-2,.,CSVARQGAQNTGELFF,TGCAGCGTTGCACGACAGGGGGCCCAGAACACCGGGGAGCTGTTTTTT
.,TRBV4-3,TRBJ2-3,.,CASSSRGSTDTQYF,TGCGCCAGCAGCTCCCGGGGGTCCACAGATACGCAGTATTTT
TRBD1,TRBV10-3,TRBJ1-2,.,CAISLTGADYGYTF,TGTGCCATCAGCTTGACAGGGGCCGACTATGGCTACACCTTC
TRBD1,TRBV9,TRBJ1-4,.,CASSPGQGNEKLFF,TGTGCCAGCAGCCCGGGACAGGGGAATGAAAAACTGTTTTTT
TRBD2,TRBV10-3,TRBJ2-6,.,CAISRAGAGGANVLTF,TGTGCCATCAGTCGAGCGGGGGCCGGGGGGGCCAACGTCCTGACTTTC
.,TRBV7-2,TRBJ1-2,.,CASSPNRVPRNYGYTF,TGTGCCAGCAGCCCCAACAGGGTGCCCAGAAACTATGGCTACACCTTC
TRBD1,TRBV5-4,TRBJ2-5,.,CASSFLWGTGRETQYF,TGTGCCAGCAGCTTCCTGTGGGGGACAGGGAGAGAGACCCAGTACTTC
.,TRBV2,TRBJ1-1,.,CASSDLTANTEAFF,TGTGCCAGCAGTGACCTGACAGCGAACACTGAAGCTTTCTTT
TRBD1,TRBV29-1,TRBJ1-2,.,CSVDRDRGIWGYTF,TGCAGCGTTGATCGGGACAGGGGCATATGGGGCTACACCTTC